The next 19 T cell receptor beta chains were all read from a single sample in a study of cytomegalovirus exposure and HLA in healthy donors (dated by TCRdb to about 2017). The library was obtained by the immunoSEQ multiplex PCR assay. Drawn from immuneACCESS, this table holds only the in-frame rearrangements with V and J called that TCRdb kept. Clones are partly lost; checked studies trace under half to an unresolved V gene and leave the rest unexplained. Within this sample are some 150,000 clones, with about 87% of them counted one time only. Jointly, the top ten make up under 8% of the sample. Material for sequencing was PBMCs. Receptor source: a woman aged 25 to 39 in good health and CMV-seropositive.

V gene TRBV7-6 combines with J gene TRBJ2-1, with D possibly matching TRBD2 (5 bases). The V end lost 5 bases, the J end lost 8 bases, and 10 bases lay between the germline ends. The CDR3 has 12 residues. CDR1 and CDR2 from the germline V gene are SGHVS and FNYEAQ. Here the CDR3 reads CASSPAGDEQFF. In DNA form, the CDR3 reads TGTGCCAGCAGCCCCGCCGGGGATGAGCAGTTCTTC. Looking up the rest from reference TRBV7-6 and TRBJ2-1 gives the full variable domain: GAGVSQSPRYKVTKRGQDVALRCDPISGHVSLYWYRQALGQGPEFLTYFNYEAQQDKSGLPNDRFSAERPEGSISTLTIQRTEQRDSAMYRCASSPAGDEQFFGPGTRLTVL.

The V gene is TRBV15, the J gene TRBJ1-3; D is undetermined. This CDR3 has 11 residues. The V end lost 5 bases, the J end lost 4 bases, and 3 bases lay between the germline ends. CDR1 is LNHNV and CDR2 is YYDKDF in the germline V gene (reference sequence). CDR3 in amino acids: CATSEGNTIYF. The CDR3 DNA reads as TGTGCCACCAGCGAGGGAAACACCATATATTTT.

This chain joins TRBV5-5 and TRBJ1-2; 8 bases are a match to TRBD1. The J segment lost 4 bases and the V segment lost 4 bases, leaving 15 bases of the junction unmatched. CDR3 length: 17 amino acids. Per the germline V gene, CDR1 is SGHKS and CDR2 is YYEKEE (reference sequence). CDR3 residues: CASSEEWDRSSIYGYTF. Written as DNA, the CDR3 is TGTGCCAGCAGCGAGGAATGGGACAGGAGTTCGATCTATGGCTACACCTTC.

This chain connects TRBV5-6 to TRBJ2-1; TRBD2 agrees at 9 bases. Germline V lookup: CDR1 SGHDT, CDR2 YYEEEE. The CDR3 sequence is 16 residues long. The ends lost 0 bases at V and 5 bases at J; junction bases unmatched: 6. The CDR3 region is CASSLASGAANNEQFF. DNA of the CDR3: TGTGCCAGCAGCTTGGCTAGCGGGGCGGCAAACAATGAGCAGTTCTTC.

The chain combines TRBV5-1 with TRBJ2-1, with 9 positions matching TRBD1. The CDR3 has 15 residues. Trimming removed 2 bases from V and 4 bases from J; junction bases left unmatched: 4. The germline V gene encodes CDR1 SGHRS and CDR2 YFSETQ. Here the CDR3 reads CASSFRDRAYNEQFF. In DNA form, the CDR3 reads TGCGCCAGCAGCTTCCGGGACAGGGCTTACAATGAGCAGTTCTTC.

The chain employs TRBV29-1 and TRBJ2-1; 7 positions agree with TRBD2. Germline loops: CDR1 SQVTM, CDR2 ANQGSEA. The junction had 13 bases not matched to a gene; V was cut back by 7 bases and J by 7 bases. This CDR3 spans 14 amino acids. The CDR3 reads CSGFRGVARNEQFF. CDR3 DNA: TGCAGCGGCTTTCGGGGGGTTGCCCGGAATGAGCAGTTCTTC.

The CDR3 DNA reads as TGTGCCAGTAGGGGGGGGGCGGAGACCCAGTACTTC. As protein: CASRGGAETQYF. This sequence joins TRBV19 and TRBJ2-5, with D maybe TRBD2 (7 bases). This CDR3 has 12 amino acids. The germline V gene has CDR1 LNHDA and CDR2 SQIVND (reference sequence). Trimming took off 6 bases at V and 5 bases at J, with 10 bases between the two ends.

The chain uses TRBV6-1 and TRBJ2-4; D is undetermined. Germline loops: CDR1 MNHNS, CDR2 SASEGT. V shed 3 bases and J shed 5 bases, with 8 bases lying between them. The CDR3 totals 13 residues. The CDR3 DNA reads as TGTGCCAGCAGTGAGGGCGTAGAAAACATTCAGTACTTC. Translating gives CASSEGVENIQYF.

This clone is a singleton in its sample. The chain has TRBV27 and TRBJ1-1; D possibly corresponds to TRBD1 (6 bases). The germline CDR1 and CDR2 sequences are MNHEY and SMNVEV (reference sequence). The CDR3 has 15 residues. With 6 bases removed from V and 4 bases from J, the gap between germline ends came to 18 bases. The CDR3 loop is CASRRAQGSGTEAFF. Here the CDR3 DNA reads TGTGCCAGCAGGCGCGCTCAGGGGAGCGGCACTGAAGCTTTCTTT.

The chain employs TRBV27 and TRBJ2-7, with D perhaps TRBD1 (6 bases). Trimming took off 6 bases at V and 0 bases at J, with 15 bases between the two ends. The CDR3 totals 15 residues. Germline V gives CDR1 MNHEY, CDR2 SMNVEV (reference sequence). The CDR3 nucleotides read TGTGCCAGCAGCTCCTTTGGGACACACTCCTACGAGCAGTACTTC. This sequence encodes CASSSFGTHSYEQYF.

Remarks on this clone: The junction differs from germline at one of its ends, possibly a read error. V gene TRBV7-3 combines with J gene TRBJ2-7; 8 nucleotides match TRBD2. Germline V gene lookup returns CDR1 SGHTA and CDR2 FQGTGA. The CDR3 covers 12 residues. This CDR3 reads CASSYPLGLESF. CDR3 coding DNA: TGTGCCAGCAGCTACCCGCTGGGACTAGAAAGCTTC.

The rearrangement uses TRBV28 and TRBJ1-4; 8 positions match TRBD1. Germline CDR1 reads MDHEN; CDR2 reads SYDVKM. The V and J ends lost 6 bases and 8 bases, in that order; junction bases with no gene match: 11. The CDR3 has 15 amino acids. CDR3 bases: TGTGCCAGCAGGGCAGCGACAGGGGTGGAGGAAAAACTGTTTTTT. Protein: CASRAATGVEEKLFF.

J is TRBJ2-5 and V is TRBV11-2; 14 nucleotides line up with TRBD2. Germline V gene sequence: CDR1 SGHAT, CDR2 FQNNGV. The junction had 5 bases not matched to a gene; V was cut back by 4 bases and J by 4 bases. The CDR3 sequence is 16 residues long. The DNA for the CDR3 is TGTGCCAGCAGCTCCGGACTAGCGGGGGGCCCAGAGACCCAGTACTTC. Protein sequence: CASSSGLAGGPETQYF.

The chain joins TRBV6-6 to TRBJ1-1; possible D gene TRBD1, 5 bases. From germline, CDR1 is MNHNY and CDR2 SVGAGI (reference sequence). The length of the CDR3 is 13 residues. Trimming cost V 10 bases and J 6 bases, with 18 bases left between them. The CDR3, as DNA: TGTGCCACCGAACAGGACCCCCGCGCTGAAGCTTTCTTT. It codes for CATEQDPRAEAFF.

The rearrangement joins TRBV6-1 to TRBJ2-1; 8 positions agree with TRBD2. Germline CDR1 is MNHNS and CDR2 is SASEGT. The junction had 8 bases not matched to a gene; V was cut back by 4 bases and J by 6 bases. The CDR3 has 15 amino acids. The DNA of the CDR3 is TGTGCCAGCAGTGGGGGGACTAGTGCTTTCAATGAGCAGTTCTTC. Protein product: CASSGGTSAFNEQFF.

A single count supports this clone. The chain combines TRBV9 with TRBJ1-5; 7 nucleotides agree with TRBD1. This CDR3 has 14 amino acids. V lost 3 bases, J lost 5 bases, and 5 bases stayed unmatched. Looked up from germline, CDR1 is SGDLS and CDR2 is YYNGEE. CDR3 region: CASSARDSYQPQHF. The CDR3 nucleotides read TGTGCCAGCAGCGCTCGGGACAGCTATCAGCCCCAGCATTTT.

CDR3 region: CSVETGASYNEQFF. As DNA, the CDR3 is TGCAGCGTTGAAACGGGAGCCTCCTACAATGAGCAGTTCTTC. The chain is built from TRBV29-1 and TRBJ2-1, with a tentative D call TRBD2 (6 bases). CDR3 size: 14 residues. The V end lost 2 bases, the J end lost 0 bases, and 8 bases lay between the germline ends. The V gene's germline CDR1 is SQVTM and CDR2 ANQGSEA.

This clone came up once. The chain links TRBV6-5 to TRBJ2-1, with a possible D match to TRBD2 (6 bases). V was shortened by 0 bases and J by 5 bases, with 8 bases between the two germline ends. The germline gives CDR1 MNHEY, CDR2 SVGAGI. The CDR3 totals 14 residues. CDR3 coding DNA: TGTGCCAGCAGTTACTCTGCGGGGAACAATGAGCAGTTCTTC. This gives the protein CASSYSAGNNEQFF.

The chain joins TRBV7-2 to TRBJ1-6; possible D gene TRBD1, 5 bases. The germline V and J ends were trimmed by 5 bases and 8 bases, with 13 bases remaining between them. This CDR3 is built from 14 residues. CDR1 is SGHTA, CDR2 FQGNSA, per germline. The CDR3 is CASSLGQGYSPLHF. The CDR3 coding sequence is TGTGCCAGCAGCCTAGGGCAGGGTTATTCACCCCTCCACTTT. The entire variable domain, with the rest obtained from reference TRBV7-2 and TRBJ1-6, is as follows: GAGVSQSPSNKVTEKGKDVELRCDPISGHTALYWYRQSLGQGLEFLIYFQGNSAPDKSGLPSDRFSAERTGGSVSTLTIQRTQQEDSAVYLCASSLGQGYSPLHFGNGTRLTVT.